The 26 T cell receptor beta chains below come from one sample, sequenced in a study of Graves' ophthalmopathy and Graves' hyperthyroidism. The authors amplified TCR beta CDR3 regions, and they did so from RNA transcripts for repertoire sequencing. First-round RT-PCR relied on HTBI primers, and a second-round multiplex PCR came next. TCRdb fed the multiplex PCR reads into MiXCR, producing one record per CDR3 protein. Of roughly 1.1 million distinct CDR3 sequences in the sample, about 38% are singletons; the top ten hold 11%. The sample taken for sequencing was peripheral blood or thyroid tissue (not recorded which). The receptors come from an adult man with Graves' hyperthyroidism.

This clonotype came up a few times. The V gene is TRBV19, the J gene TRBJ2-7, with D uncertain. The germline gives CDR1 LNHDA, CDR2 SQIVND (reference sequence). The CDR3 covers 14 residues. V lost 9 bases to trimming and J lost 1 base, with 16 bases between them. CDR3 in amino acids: CASRATQRSYEQYF. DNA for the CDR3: TGTGCCAGCCGAGCCACGCAAAGATCCTACGAGCAGTACTTC.

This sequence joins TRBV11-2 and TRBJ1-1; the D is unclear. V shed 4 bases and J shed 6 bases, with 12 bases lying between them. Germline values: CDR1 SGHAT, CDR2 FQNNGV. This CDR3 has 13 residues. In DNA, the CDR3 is TGTGCCAGCAGCTCTAAGTGGTTTTCTGAAGCTTTCTTT. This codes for CASSSKWFSEAFF. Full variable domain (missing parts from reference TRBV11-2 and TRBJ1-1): EAGVAQSPRYKIIEKRQSVAFWCNPISGHATLYWYQQILGQGPKLLIQFQNNGVVDDSQLPKDRFSAERLKGVDSTLKIQPAKLEDSAVYLCASSSKWFSEAFFGQGTRLTVV.

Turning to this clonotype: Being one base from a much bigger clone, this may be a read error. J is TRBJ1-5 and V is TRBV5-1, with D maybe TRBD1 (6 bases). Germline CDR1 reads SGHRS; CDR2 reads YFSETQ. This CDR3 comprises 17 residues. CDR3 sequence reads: CASSWGYRDGSNQPPHF. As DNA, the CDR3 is TGCGCCAGCAGCTGGGGCTACAGGGATGGGAGCAATCAGCCCCCGCATTTT.

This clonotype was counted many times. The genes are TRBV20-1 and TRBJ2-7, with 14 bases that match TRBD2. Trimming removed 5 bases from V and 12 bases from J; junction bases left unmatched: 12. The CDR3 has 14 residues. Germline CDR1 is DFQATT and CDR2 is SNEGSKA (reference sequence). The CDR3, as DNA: TGCAGTGCTGTGGTGCCGGGACTAGCGGGAGTGCGGTACTTC. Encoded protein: CSAVVPGLAGVRYF.

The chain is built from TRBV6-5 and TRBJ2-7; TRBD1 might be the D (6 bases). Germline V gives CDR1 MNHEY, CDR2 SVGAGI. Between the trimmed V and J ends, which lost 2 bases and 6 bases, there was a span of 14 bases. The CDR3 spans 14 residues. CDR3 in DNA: TGTGCCAGCAGTTACGGGGGCGAGGTCGGCGAGCAGTACTTC. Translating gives CASSYGGEVGEQYF.

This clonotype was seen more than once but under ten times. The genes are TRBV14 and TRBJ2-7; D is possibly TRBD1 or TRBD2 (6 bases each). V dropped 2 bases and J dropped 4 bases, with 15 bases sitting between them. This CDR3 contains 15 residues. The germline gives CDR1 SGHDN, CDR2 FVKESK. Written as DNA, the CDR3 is TGTGCCAGCAGCCAATTAGGAGGGGGGCCGTACGAGCAGTACTTC. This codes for CASSQLGGGPYEQYF. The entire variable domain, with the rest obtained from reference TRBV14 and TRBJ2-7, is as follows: EAGVTQFPSHSVIEKGQTVTLRCDPISGHDNLYWYRRVMGKEIKFLLHFVKESKQDESGMPNNRFLAERTGGTYSTLKVQPAELEDSGVYFCASSQLGGGPYEQYFGPGTRLTVT.

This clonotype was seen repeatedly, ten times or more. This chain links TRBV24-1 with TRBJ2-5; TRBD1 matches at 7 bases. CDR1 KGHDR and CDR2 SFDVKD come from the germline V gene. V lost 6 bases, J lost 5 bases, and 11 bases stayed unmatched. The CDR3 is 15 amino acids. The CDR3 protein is CATSTARTGRETQYF. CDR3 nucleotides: TGTGCCACCAGTACAGCTCGGACAGGCAGGGAGACCCAGTACTTC.

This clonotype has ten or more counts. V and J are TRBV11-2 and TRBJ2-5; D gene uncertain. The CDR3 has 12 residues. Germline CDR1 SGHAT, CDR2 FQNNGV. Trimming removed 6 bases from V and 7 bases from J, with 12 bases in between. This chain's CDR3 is CASSLNLGTQYF. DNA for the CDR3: TGTGCCAGCAGTTTAAACCTGGGGACCCAGTACTTC.

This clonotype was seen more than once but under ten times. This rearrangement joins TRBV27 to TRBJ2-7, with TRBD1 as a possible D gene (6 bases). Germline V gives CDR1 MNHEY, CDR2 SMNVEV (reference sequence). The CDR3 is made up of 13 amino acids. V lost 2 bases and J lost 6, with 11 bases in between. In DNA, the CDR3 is TGTGCCAGCAGTTTAGGGACATGGGGCGAGCAGTACTTC. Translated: CASSLGTWGEQYF.

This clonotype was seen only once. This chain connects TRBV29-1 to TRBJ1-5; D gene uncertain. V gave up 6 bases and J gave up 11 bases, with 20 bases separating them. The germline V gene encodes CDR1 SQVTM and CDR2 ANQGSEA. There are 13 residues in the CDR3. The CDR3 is CSVRLASVETQHF. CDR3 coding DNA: TGCAGCGTCAGACTAGCTAGTGTAGAGACCCAGCATTTT.

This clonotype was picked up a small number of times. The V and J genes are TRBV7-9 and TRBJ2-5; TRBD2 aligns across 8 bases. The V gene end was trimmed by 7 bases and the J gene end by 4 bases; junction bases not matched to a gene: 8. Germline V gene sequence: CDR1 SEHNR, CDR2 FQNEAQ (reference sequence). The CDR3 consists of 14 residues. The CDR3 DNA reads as TGTGCCAGCAACCCCGGGCTAGCGGGAGAGACCCAGTACTTC. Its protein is CASNPGLAGETQYF.

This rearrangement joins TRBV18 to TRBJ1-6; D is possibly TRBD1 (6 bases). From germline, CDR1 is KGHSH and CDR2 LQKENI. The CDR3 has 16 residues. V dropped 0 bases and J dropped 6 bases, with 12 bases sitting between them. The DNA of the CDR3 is TGTGCCAGCTCACCACCTTCCAGGGGCGGTAATTCACCCCTCCACTTT. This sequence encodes CASSPPSRGGNSPLHF. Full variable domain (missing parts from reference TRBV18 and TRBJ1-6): NAGVMQNPRHLVRRRGQEARLRCSPMKGHSHVYWYRQLPEEGLKFMVYLQKENIIDESGMPKERFSAEFPKEGPSILRIQQVVRGDSAAYFCASSPPSRGGNSPLHFGNGTRLTVT.

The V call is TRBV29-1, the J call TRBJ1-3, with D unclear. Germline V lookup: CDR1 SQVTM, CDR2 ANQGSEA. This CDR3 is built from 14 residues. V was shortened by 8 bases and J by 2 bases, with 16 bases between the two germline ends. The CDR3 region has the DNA TGCAGCCAAGATTGGGGATTTACTGGAAACACCATATATTTT. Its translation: CSQDWGFTGNTIYF.

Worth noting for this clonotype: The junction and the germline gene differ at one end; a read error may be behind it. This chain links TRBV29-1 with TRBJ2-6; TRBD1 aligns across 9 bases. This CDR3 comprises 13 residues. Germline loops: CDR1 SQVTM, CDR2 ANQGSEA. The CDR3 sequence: CSVGQGRGNTEAF. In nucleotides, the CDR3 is TGCAGCGTGGGACAGGGTCGGGGGAACACTGAAGCTTTC.

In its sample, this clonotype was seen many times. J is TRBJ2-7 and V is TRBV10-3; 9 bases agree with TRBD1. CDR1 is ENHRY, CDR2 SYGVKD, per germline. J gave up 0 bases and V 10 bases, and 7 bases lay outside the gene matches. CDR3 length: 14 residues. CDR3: CATQPGQGSYEQYF. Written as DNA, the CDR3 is TGTGCCACGCAACCGGGACAGGGCTCCTACGAGCAGTACTTC.

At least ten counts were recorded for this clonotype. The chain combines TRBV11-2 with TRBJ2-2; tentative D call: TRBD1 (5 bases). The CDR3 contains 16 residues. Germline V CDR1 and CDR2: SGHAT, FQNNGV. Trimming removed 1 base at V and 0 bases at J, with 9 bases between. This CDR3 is CASSLGYRTNTGELFF. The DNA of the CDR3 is TGTGCCAGCAGCTTAGGTTACAGGACGAACACCGGGGAGCTGTTTTTT.

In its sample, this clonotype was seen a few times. The CDR3 protein is CATQLPSADEQYF. CDR3 DNA: TGTGCCACCCAGTTACCTAGTGCTGACGAGCAGTACTTC. The rearrangement uses TRBV6-5 and TRBJ2-7; D gene unclear. Between the trimmed V and J ends, which lost 10 bases and 5 bases, there was a span of 18 bases. CDR1 and CDR2 from the germline V gene are MNHEY and SVGAGI. The CDR3 spans 13 residues.

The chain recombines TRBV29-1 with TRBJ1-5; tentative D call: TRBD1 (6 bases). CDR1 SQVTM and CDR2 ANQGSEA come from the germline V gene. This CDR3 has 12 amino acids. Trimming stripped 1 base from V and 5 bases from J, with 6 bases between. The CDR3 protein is CSVEGQDQPQHF. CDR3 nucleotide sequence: TGCAGCGTTGAAGGACAGGATCAGCCCCAGCATTTT.

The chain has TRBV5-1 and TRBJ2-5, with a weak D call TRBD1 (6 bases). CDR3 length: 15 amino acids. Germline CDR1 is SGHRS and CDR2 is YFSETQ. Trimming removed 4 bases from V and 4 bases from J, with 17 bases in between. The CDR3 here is CASSPRTAVGETQYF. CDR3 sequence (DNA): TGCGCCAGCAGCCCGCGGACAGCCGTCGGAGAGACCCAGTACTTC.

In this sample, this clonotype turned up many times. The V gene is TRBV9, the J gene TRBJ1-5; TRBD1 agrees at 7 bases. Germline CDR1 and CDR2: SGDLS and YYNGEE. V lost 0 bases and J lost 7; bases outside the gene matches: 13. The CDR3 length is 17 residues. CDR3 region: CASSVAGTGEGVQPQHF. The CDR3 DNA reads TGTGCCAGCAGCGTAGCAGGAACAGGGGAGGGAGTACAGCCCCAGCATTTT.

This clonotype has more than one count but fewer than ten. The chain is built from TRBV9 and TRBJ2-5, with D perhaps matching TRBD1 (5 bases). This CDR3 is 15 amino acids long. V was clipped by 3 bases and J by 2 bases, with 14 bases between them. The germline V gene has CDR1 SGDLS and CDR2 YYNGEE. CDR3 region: CASSDSGHRQETQYF. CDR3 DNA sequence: TGTGCCAGCAGCGATTCCGGACACCGACAAGAGACCCAGTACTTC.

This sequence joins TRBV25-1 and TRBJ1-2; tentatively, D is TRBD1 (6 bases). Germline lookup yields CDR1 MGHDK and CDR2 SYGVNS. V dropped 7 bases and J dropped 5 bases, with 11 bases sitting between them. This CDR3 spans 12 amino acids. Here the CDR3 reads CASKDSRYGYTF. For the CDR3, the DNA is TGTGCCAGCAAGGACAGCCGTTATGGCTACACCTTC.

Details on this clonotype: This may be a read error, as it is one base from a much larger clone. CDR3 nucleotides: TGTGCCAGCAGTGGGGGGGCCGCTCAGCCCCAGCATTTT. It yields the protein CASSGGAAQPQHF. V gene TRBV6-5 combines with J gene TRBJ1-5; the D gene is possibly TRBD1 (6 bases). Germline loops: CDR1 MNHEY, CDR2 SVGAGI. The germline V and J ends were trimmed by 5 bases and 6 bases, with 11 bases remaining between them. CDR3 length: 13 residues.

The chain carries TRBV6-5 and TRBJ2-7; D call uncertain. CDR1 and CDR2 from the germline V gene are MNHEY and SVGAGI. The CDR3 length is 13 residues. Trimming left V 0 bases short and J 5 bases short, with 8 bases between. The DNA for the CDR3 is TGTGCCAGCAGTTACTCTGCAGGTGACGAGCAGTACTTC. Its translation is CASSYSAGDEQYF.

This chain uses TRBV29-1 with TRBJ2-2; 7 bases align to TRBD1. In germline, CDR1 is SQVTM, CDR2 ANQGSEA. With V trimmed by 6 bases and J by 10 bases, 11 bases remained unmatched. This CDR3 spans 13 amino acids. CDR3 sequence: CSVTKTGSVELFF. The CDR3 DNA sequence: TGCAGCGTCACGAAGACAGGGAGTGTGGAGCTGTTTTTT.

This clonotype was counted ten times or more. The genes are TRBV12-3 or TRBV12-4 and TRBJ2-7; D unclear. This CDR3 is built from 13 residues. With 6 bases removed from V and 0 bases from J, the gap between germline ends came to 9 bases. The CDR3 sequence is CASRAVSSYEQYF. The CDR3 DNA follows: TGTGCCAGCAGGGCAGTGAGCTCCTACGAGCAGTACTTC.